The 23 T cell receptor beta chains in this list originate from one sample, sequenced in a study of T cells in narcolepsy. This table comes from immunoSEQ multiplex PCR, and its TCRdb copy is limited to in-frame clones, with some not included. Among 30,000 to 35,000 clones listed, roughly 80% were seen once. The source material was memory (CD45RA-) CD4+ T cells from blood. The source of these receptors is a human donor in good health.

CDR3 sequence reads: CASHRGVRNEAFF. CDR3 in DNA: TGTGCCAGCCACCGGGGAGTGAGAAATGAAGCTTTCTTT. The genes are TRBV11-3 and TRBJ1-1; no clear D. The CDR3 sequence is 13 residues long. V gave up 8 bases and J gave up 7 bases, with 17 bases separating them. Per germline, CDR1 SGHNT and CDR2 YENEEA.

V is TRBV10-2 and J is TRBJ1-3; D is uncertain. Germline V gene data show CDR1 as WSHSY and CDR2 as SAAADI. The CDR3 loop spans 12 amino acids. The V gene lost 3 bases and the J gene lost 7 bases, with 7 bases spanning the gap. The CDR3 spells CASSDGQNTIYF. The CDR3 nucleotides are TGCGCCAGCAGTGACGGTCAGAACACCATATATTTT.

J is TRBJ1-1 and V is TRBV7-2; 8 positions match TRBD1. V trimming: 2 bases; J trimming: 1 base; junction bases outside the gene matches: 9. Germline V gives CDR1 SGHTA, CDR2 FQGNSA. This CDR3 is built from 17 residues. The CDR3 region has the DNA TGTGCCAGCAGCTTACAGGGGGCGACTACTCGGAACACTGAAGCTTTCTTT. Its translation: CASSLQGATTRNTEAFF. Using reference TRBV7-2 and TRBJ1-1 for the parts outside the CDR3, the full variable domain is GAGVSQSPSNKVTEKGKDVELRCDPISGHTALYWYRQSLGQGLEFLIYFQGNSAPDKSGLPSDRFSAERTGGSVSTLTIQRTQQEDSAVYLCASSLQGATTRNTEAFFGQGTRLTVV.

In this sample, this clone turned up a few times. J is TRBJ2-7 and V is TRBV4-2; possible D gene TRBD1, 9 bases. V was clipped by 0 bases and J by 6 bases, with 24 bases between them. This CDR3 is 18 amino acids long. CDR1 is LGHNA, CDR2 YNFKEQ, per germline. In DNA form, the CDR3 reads TGTGCCAGCAGCCAAGATCGGGGGGGCGGGACAGGGAAAATCGAGCAGTACTTC. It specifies CASSQDRGGGTGKIEQYF.

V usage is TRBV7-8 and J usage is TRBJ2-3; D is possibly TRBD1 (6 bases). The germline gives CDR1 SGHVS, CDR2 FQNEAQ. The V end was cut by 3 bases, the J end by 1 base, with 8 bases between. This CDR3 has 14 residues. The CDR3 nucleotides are TGTGCCAGCAGCTTGACAGGAGGCACAGATACGCAGTATTTT. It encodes CASSLTGGTDTQYF.

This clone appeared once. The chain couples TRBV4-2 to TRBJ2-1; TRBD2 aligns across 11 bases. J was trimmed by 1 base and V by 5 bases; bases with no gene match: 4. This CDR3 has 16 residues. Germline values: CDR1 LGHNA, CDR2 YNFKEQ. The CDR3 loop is CASSGGTSGSYNEQFF. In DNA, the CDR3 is TGTGCCAGCAGCGGGGGGACTAGCGGATCCTACAATGAGCAGTTCTTC.

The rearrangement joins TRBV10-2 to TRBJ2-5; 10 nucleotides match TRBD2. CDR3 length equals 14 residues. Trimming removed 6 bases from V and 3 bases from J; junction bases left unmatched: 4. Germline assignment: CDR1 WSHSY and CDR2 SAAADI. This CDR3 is CASRGTSAKETQYF. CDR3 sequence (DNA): TGCGCCAGCAGGGGGACTAGCGCAAAAGAGACCCAGTACTTC.

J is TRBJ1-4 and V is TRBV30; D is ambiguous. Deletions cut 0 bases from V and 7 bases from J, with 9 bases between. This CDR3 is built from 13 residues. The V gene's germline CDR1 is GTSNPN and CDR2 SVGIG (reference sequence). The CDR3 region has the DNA TGTGCCTGGAGTGTACAGTTCGGTGAAAAACTGTTTTTT. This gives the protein CAWSVQFGEKLFF.

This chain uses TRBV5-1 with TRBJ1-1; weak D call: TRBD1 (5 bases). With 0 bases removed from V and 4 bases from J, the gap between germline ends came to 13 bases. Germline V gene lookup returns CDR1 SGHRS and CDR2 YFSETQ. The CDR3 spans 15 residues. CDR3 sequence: CASSLAGGRGTEAFF. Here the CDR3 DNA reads TGCGCCAGCAGCTTGGCCGGGGGTCGTGGCACTGAAGCTTTCTTT.

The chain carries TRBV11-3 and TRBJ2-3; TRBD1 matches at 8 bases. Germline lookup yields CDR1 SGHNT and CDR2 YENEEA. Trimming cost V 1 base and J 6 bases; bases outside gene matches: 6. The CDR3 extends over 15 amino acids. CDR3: CASSLGSGGLDTQYF. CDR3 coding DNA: TGTGCCAGCAGCTTAGGATCAGGGGGCTTGGATACGCAGTATTTT.

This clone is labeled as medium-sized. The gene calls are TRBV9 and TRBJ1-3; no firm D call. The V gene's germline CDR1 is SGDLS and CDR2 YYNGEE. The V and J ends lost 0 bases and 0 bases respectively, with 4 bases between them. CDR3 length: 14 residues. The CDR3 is CASSVDNSGNTIYF. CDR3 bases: TGTGCCAGCAGCGTAGACAACTCTGGAAACACCATATATTTT.

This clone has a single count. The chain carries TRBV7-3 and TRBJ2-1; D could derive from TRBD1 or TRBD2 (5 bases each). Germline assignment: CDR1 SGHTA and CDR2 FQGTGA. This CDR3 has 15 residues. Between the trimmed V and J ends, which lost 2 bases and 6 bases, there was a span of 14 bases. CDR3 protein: CASSLAPGPSNEQFF. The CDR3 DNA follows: TGTGCCAGCAGCTTAGCGCCGGGACCTTCCAATGAGCAGTTCTTC.

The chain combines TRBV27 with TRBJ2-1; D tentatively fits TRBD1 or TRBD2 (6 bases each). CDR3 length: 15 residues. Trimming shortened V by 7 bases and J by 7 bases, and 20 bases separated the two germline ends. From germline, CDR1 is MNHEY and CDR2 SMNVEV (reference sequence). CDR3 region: CASTSWRRGTNEQFF. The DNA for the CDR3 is TGTGCCAGCACTTCATGGAGGAGGGGGACAAATGAGCAGTTCTTC.

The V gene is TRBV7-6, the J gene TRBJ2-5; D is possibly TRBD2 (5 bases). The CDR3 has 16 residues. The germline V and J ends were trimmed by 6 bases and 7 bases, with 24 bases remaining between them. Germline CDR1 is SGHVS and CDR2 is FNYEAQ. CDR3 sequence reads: CASSNKDFEKWGTQYF. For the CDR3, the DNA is TGTGCCAGCAGTAACAAGGACTTCGAGAAATGGGGGACCCAGTACTTC.

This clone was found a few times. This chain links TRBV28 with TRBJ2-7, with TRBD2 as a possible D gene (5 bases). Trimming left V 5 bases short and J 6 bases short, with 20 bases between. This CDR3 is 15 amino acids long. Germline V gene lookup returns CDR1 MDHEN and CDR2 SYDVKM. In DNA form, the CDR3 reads TGTGCCAGCAGTGGTAGTAGCGTCATGGTTGGCGAGCAGTACTTC. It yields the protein CASSGSSVMVGEQYF.

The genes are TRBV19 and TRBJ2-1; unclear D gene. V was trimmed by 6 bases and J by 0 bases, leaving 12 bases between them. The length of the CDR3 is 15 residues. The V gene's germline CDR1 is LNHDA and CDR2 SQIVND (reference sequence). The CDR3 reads CASRMDRSSYNEQFF. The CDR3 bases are TGTGCCAGTAGGATGGACCGTAGCTCCTACAATGAGCAGTTCTTC.

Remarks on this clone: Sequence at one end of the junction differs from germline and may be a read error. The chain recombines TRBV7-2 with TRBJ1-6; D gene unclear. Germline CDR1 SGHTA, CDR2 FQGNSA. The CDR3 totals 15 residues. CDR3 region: CASTLTPLENSPLHF. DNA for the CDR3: TGTGCCAGCACCTTAACCCCCCTCGAGAATTCACCCCTCCACTTT. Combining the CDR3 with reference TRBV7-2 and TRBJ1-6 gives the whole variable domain GAGVSQSPSNKVTEKGKDVELRCDPISGHTALYWYRQSLGQGLEFLIYFQGNSAPDKSGLPSDRFSAERTGGSVSTLTIQRTQQEDSAVYLCASTLTPLENSPLHFGNGTRLTVT.

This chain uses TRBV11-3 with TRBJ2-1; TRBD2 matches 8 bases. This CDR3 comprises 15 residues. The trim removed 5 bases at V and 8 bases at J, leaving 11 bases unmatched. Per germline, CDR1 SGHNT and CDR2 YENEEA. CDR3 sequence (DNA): TGTGCCAGCAGCCCGGGAGGTAGCGGGACCCATGAGCAGTTCTTC. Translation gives CASSPGGSGTHEQFF.

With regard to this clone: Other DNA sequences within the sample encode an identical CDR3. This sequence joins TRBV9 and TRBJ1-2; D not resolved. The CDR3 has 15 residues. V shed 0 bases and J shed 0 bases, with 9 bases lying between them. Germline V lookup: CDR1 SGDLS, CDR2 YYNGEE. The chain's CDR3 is CASSVEGRANYGYTF. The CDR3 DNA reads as TGTGCCAGCAGCGTAGAAGGCAGAGCTAACTATGGCTACACCTTC.

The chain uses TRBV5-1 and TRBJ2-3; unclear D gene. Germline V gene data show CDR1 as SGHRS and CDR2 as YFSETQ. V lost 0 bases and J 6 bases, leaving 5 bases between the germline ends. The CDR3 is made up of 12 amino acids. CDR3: CASSLVSDTQYF. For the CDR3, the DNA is TGCGCCAGCAGCTTGGTATCCGATACGCAGTATTTT. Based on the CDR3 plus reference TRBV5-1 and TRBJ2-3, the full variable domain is KAGVTQTPRYLIKTRGQQVTLSCSPISGHRSVSWYQQTPGQGLQFLFEYFSETQRNKGNFPGRFSGRQFSNSRSEMNVSTLELGDSALYLCASSLVSDTQYFGPGTRLTVL.

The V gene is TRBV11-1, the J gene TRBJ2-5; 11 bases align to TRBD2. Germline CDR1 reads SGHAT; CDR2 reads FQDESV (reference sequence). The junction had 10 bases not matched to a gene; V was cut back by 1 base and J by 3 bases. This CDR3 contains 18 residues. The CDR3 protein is CASSLVVTGTSGKETQYF. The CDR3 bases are TGTGCCAGCAGCTTAGTCGTGACCGGGACTAGCGGAAAAGAGACCCAGTACTTC.

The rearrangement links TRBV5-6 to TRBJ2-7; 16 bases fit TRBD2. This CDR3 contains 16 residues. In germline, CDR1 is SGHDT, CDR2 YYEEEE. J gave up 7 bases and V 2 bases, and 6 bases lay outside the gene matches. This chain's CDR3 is CASSFGTSGRVGEQYF. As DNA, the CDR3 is TGTGCCAGCAGCTTTGGGACTAGCGGGAGGGTGGGAGAGCAGTACTTC. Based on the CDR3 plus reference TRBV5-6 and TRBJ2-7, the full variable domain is DAGVTQSPTHLIKTRGQQVTLRCSPKSGHDTVSWYQQALGQGPQFIFQYYEEEERQRGNFPDRFSGHQFPNYSSELNVNALLLGDSALYLCASSFGTSGRVGEQYFGPGTRLTVT.

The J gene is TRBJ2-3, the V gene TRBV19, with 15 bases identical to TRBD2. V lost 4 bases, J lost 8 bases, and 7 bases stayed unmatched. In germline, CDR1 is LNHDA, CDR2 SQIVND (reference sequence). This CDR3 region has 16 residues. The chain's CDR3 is CASSRTSGRVESTQYF. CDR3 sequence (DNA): TGTGCCAGTAGTAGGACTAGCGGGAGGGTCGAGTCTACGCAGTATTTT.